This T cell receptor (beta chain) was observed in a study of blood T cell repertoires in COVID-19. On the study more broadly: Samples representing acute and convalescent COVID-19 were sourced from the United States, Italy and Spain. The analysed material was cDNA or gDNA that came from T cells, B-cell-depleted T cells, or PBMCs.

The CDR3 is 13 amino acids. V shed 2 bases and J shed 6 bases, with 8 bases lying between them. Germline CDR1 KGHSH, CDR2 LQKENI. Per the authors' pipeline: Reference gene primer amplification in the assay estimated nucleated cell counts. Generated by immunoSEQ multiplex PCR, the TCRdb table keeps only in-frame clones and is missing some. That table furnishes V, J and clone size, whereas the DNA furnished D and trimming. This sample has about 87,000 clones, with approximately 82% found just once. The sample comprised peripheral blood. The V call is TRBV18, the J call TRBJ2-1; perhaps TRBD1 as D (6 bases). The sequence was obtained from a woman aged 65 to 85 with acute or convalescent COVID-19. CDR3 residues: CASSPDRLNEQFF. CDR3 bases: TGTGCCAGCTCACCAGACAGGCTCAATGAGCAGTTCTTC.